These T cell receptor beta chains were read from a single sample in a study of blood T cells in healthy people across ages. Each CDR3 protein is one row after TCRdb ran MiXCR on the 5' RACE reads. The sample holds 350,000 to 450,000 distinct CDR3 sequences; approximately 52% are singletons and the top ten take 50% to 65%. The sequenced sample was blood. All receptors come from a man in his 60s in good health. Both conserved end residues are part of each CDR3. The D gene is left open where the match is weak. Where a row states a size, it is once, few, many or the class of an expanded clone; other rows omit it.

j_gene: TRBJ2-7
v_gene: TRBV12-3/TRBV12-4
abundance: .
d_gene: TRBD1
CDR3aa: CASSPPGTGIEQYF

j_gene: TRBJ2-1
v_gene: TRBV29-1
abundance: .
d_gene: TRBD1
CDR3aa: CSVEALDRGYEQFF

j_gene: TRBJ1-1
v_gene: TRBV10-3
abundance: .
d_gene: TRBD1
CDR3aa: CAITGDQNTEAFF

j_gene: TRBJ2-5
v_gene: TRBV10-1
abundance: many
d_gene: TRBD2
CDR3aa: CASSRGGQQETQYF

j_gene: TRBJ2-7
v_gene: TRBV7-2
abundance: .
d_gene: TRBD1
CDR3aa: CASSQQGVGYEQYF

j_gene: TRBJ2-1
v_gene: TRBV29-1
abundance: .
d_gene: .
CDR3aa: CSVGGRAVPAQFF

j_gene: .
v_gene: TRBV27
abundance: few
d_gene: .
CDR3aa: CASSVSPPYEQYF

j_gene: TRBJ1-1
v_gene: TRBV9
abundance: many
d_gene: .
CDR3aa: CASSARAGALNTEAFF

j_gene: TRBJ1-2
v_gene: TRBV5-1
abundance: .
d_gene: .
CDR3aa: CASSLEMAGAGDYGYTF

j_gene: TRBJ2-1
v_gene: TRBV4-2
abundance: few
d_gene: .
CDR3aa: CASSQEESAHNEQFF

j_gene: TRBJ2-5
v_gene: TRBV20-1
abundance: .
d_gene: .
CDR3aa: CSAATKETQYF

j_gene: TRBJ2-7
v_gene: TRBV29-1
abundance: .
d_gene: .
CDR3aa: CSARAGFYEQYF

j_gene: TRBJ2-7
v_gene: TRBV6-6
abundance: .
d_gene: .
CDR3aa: CASSYPGRYEQYF

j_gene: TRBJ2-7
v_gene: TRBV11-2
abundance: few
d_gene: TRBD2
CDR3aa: CASSPLGSGNKQYF

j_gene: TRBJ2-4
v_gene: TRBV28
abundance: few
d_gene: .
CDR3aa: CASSAGPREQYF

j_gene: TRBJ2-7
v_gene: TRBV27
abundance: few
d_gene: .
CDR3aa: CASSFQGAGRAYEQYF

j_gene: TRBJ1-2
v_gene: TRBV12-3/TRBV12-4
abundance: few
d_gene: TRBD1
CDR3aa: CASSPGQGLDGYTF

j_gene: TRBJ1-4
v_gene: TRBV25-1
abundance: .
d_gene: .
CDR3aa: CATATATNEKLFF

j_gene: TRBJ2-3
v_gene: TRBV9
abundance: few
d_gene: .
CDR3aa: CASTRLGSDSTDTQYF

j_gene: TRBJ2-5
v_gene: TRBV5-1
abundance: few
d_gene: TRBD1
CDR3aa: CASSFRQGRSQETQYF

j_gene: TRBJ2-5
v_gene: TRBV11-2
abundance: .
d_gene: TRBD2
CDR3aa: CASSYQGRGVLETQYF

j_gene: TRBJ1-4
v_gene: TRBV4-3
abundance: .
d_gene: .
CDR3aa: CASSQVPPAGASYNEKLFF

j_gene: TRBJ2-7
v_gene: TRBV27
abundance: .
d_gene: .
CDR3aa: CASSFYREGSYEQYF

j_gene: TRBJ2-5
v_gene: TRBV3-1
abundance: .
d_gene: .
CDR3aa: CASSQVGSGYQETQYF

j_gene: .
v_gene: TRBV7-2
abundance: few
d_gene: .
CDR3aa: CASSHNWAGQETQYF

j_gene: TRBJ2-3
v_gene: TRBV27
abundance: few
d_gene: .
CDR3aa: CASIHYGTDTQYF

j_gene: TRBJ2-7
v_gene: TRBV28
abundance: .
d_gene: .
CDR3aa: CASSLGVGYEQYF

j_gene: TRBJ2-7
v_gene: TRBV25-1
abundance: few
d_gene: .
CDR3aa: CASSAGTYEQYF

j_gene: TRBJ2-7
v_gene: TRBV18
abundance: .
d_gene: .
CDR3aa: CASSTPGTNYEQYF

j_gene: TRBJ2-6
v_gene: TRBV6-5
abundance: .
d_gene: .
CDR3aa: CASSYSRGVGSGANVLTF

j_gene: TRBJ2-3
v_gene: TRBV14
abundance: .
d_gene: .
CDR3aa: CASSQDLPLPGPSTDTQYF

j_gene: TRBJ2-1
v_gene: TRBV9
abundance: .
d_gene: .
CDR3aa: CASSVLAVVSNEQFF

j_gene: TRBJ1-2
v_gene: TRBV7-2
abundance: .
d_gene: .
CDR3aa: CASSLAQATTYGYTF